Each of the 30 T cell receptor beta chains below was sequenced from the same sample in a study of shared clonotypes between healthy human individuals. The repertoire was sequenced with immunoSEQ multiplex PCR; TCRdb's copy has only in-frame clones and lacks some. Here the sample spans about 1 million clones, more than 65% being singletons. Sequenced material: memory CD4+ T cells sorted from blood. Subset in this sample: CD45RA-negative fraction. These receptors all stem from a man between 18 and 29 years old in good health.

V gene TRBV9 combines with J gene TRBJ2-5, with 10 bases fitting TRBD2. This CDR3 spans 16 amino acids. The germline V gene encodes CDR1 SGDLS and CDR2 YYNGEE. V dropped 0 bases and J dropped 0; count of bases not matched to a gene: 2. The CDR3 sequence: CASSVGSGRYQETQYF. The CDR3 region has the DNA TGTGCCAGCAGCGTAGGTAGCGGGAGGTACCAAGAGACCCAGTACTTC.

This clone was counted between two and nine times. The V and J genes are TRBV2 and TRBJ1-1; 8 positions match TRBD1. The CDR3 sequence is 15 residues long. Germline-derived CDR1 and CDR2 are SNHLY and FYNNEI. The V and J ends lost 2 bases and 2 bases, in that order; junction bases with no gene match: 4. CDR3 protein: CASSERGQVNTEAFF. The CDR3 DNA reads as TGTGCCAGCAGTGAAAGGGGACAGGTTAACACTGAAGCTTTCTTT.

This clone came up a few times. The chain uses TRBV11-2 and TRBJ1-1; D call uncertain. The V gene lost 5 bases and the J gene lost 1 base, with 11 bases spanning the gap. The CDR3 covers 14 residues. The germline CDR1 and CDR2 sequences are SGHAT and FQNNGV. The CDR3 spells CASSPIGRNTEAFF. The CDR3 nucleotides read TGTGCCAGCAGCCCGATAGGTCGGAACACTGAAGCTTTCTTT.

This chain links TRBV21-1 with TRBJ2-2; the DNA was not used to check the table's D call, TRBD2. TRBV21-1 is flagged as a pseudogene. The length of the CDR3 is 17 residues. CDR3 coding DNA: TGTGCCAGCAGCAATTTCTATTGGCGGGCGAACACCGGGGAGCTGTTTTTT. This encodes CASSNFYWRANTGELFF.

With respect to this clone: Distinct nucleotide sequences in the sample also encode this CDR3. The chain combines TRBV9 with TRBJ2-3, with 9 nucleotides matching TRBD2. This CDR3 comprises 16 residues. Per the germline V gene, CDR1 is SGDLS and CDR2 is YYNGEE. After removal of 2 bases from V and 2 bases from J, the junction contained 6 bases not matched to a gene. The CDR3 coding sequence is TGTGCCAGCAGCGTTGGGCTAGCGGGGAACACAGATACGCAGTATTTT. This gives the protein CASSVGLAGNTDTQYF.

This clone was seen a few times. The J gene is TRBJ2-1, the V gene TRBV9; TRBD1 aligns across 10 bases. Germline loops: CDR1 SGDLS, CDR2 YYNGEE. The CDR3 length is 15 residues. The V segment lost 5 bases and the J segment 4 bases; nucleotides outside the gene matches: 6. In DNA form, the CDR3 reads TGTGCCAGCAGTGGCGGACAGGGGGAATACAATGAGCAGTTCTTC. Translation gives CASSGGQGEYNEQFF.

DNA for the CDR3: TGCGCCAGCAGCCAAACGGACAGGGAAAAAAACATTCAGTACTTC. It is translated as CASSQTDREKNIQYF. The chain joins TRBV4-1 to TRBJ2-4; 8 bases are a match to TRBD1. The germline V gene has CDR1 MGHRA and CDR2 YSYEKL. V gave up 2 bases and J gave up 4 bases; unmatched junction bases: 4. This CDR3 has 15 residues.

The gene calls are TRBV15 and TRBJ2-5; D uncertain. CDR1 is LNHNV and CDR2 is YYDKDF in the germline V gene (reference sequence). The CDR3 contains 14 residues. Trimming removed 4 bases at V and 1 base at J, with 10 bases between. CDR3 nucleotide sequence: TGTGCCACCAGCATGGGCCGTTCCCAAGAGACCCAGTACTTC. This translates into CATSMGRSQETQYF.

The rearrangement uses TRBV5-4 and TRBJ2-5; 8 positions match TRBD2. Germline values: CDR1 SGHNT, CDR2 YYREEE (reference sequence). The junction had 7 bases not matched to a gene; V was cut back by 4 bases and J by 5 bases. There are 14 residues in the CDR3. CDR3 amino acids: CASSPGGAEETQYF. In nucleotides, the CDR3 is TGTGCCAGCAGCCCCGGGGGGGCCGAGGAGACCCAGTACTTC.

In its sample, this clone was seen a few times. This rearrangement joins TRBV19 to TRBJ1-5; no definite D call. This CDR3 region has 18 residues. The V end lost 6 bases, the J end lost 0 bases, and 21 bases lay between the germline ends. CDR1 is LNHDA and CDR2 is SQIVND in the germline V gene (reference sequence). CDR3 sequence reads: CASRFSPGRKNSNQPQHF. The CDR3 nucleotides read TGTGCCAGTAGATTCTCTCCGGGCCGTAAAAATAGCAATCAGCCCCAGCATTTT. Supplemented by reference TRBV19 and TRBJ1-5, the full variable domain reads DGGITQSPKYLFRKEGQNVTLSCEQNLNHDAMYWYRQDPGQGLRLIYYSQIVNDFQKGDIAEGYSVSREKKESFPLTVTSAQKNPTAFYLCASRFSPGRKNSNQPQHFGDGTRLSIL.

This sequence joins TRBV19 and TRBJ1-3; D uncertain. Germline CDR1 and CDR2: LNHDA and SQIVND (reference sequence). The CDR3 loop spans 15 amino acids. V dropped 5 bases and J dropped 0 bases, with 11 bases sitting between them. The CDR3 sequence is CASSLQGGSGNTIYF. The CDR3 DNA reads TGTGCCAGTAGTCTACAAGGCGGCTCTGGAAACACCATATATTTT.

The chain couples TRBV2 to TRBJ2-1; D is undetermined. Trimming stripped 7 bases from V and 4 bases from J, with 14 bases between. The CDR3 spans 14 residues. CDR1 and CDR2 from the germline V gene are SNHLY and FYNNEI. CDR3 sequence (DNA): TGTGCCAGCAAGGCGGACGGTACTTACAATGAGCAGTTCTTC. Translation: CASKADGTYNEQFF.

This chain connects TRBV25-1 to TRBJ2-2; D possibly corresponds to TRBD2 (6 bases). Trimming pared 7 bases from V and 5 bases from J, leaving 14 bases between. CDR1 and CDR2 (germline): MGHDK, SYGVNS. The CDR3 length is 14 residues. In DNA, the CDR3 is TGTGCCAGCACTACCGGGACTCAGACCGGGGAGCTGTTTTTT. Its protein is CASTTGTQTGELFF.

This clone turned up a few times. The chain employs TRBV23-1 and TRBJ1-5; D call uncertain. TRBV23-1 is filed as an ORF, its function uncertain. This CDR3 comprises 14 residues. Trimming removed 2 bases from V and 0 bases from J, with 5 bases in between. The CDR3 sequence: CASSQSDSNQPQHF. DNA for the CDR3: TGCGCCAGCAGTCAAAGTGATAGCAATCAGCCCCAGCATTTT.

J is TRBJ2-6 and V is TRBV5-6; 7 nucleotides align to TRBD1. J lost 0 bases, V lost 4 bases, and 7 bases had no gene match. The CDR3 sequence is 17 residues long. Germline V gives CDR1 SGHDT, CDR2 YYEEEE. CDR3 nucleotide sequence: TGTGCCAGCAGCCGTAGTACAGGGGCCTCTGGGGCCAACGTCCTGACTTTC. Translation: CASSRSTGASGANVLTF.

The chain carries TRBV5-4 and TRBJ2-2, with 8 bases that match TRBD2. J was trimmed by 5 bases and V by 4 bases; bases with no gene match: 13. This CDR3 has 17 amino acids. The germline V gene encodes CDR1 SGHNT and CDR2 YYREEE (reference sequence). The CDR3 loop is CASSPSGVAGRTGELFF. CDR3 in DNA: TGTGCCAGCAGCCCCTCGGGGGTAGCGGGAAGGACCGGGGAGCTGTTTTTT.

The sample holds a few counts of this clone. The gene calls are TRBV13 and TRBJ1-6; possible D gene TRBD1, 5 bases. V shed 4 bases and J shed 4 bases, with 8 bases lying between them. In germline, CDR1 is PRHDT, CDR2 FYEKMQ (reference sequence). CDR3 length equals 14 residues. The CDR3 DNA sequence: TGTGCCAGCAGCTCCGGGACTTATAATTCACCCCTCCACTTT. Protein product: CASSSGTYNSPLHF. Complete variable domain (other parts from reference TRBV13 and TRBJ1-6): AAGVIQSPRHLIKEKRETATLKCYPIPRHDTVYWYQQGPGQDPQFLISFYEKMQSDKGSIPDRFSAQQFSDYHSELNMSSLELGDSALYFCASSSGTYNSPLHFGNGTRLTVT.

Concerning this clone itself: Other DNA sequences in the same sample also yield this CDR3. The CDR3 protein is CASSLAGPNTEAFF. For the CDR3, the DNA is TGTGCCAGCAGCTTAGCGGGGCCGAACACTGAAGCTTTCTTT. The chain is built from TRBV7-2 and TRBJ1-1, with a possible D match to TRBD1 (5 bases). Germline V gene data show CDR1 as SGHTA and CDR2 as FQGNSA. Trimming stripped 0 bases from V and 1 base from J, with 6 bases between. The CDR3 length is 14 residues.

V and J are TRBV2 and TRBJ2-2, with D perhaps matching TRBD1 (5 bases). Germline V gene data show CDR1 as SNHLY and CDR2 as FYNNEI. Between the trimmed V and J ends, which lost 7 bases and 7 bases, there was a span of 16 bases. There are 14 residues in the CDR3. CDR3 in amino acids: CASNKLGAGGELFF. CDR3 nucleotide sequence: TGTGCCAGCAATAAATTAGGGGCCGGCGGGGAGCTGTTTTTT.

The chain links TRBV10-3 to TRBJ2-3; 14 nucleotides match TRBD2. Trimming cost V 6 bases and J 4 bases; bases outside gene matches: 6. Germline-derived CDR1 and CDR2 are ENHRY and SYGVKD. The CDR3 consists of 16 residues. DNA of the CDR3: TGTGCCATCAGGGGACTAGCGGGAGTTGGTGCAGATACGCAGTATTTT. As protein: CAIRGLAGVGADTQYF.

This chain's CDR3 is CASSLAGFSSYEQYF. As DNA, the CDR3 is TGTGCCAGCAGTTTAGCGGGGTTTAGCTCCTACGAGCAGTACTTC. The chain couples TRBV28 to TRBJ2-7; tentative D call: TRBD2 (6 bases). V gave up 2 bases and J gave up 0 bases, with 11 bases separating them. Germline lookup yields CDR1 MDHEN and CDR2 SYDVKM. This CDR3 is 15 amino acids long.

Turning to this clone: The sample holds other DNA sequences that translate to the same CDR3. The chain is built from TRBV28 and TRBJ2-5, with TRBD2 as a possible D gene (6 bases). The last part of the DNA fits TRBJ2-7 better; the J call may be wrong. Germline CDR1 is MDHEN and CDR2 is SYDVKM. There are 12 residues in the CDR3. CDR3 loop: CASGTPPYEQYF. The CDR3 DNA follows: TGTGCCAGCGGGACTCCTCCCTACGAGCAGTACTTC.

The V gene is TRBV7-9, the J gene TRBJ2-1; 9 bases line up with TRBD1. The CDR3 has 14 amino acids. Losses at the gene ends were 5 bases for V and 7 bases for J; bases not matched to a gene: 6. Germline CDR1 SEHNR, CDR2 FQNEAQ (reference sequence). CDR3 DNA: TGTGCCAGCAGCCTAGGACAGGGGATGAATGAGCAGTTCTTC. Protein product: CASSLGQGMNEQFF.

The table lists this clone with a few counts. CDR3 nucleotides: TGTGCCAGCAGCCAATGGGACAGGGCGGAAGAGACCCAGTACTTC. Translation: CASSQWDRAEETQYF. This chain connects TRBV21-1 to TRBJ2-5; the D call TRBD1 from the table was never checked on the DNA. TRBV21-1 is marked as a pseudogene. The CDR3 totals 15 residues.

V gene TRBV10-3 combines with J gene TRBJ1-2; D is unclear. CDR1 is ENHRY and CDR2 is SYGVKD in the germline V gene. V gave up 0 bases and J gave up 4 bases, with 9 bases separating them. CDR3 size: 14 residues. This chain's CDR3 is CAISESLGSYGYTF. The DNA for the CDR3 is TGTGCCATCAGTGAGTCGCTGGGGAGCTATGGCTACACCTTC.

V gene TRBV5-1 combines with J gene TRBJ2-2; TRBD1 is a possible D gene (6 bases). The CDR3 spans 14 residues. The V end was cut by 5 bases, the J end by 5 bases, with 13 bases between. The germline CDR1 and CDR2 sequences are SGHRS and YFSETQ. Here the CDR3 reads CASSYTGITGELFF. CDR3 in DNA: TGCGCCAGCAGTTATACAGGGATTACCGGGGAGCTGTTTTTT.

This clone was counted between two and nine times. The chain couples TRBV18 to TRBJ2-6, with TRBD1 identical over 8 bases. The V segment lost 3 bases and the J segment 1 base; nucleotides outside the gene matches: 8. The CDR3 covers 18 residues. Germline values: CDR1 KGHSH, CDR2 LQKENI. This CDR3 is CASSPLTGEKSGANVLTF. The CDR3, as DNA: TGTGCCAGCTCACCCCTGACAGGGGAAAAGTCTGGGGCCAACGTCCTGACTTTC.

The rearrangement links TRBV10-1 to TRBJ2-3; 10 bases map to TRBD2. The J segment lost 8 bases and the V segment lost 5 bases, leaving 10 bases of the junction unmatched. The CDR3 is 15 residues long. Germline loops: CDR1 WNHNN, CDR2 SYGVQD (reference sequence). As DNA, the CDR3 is TGCGCCAGCAGTCCTAGCGGGGGCCCTGGGGGTACGCAGTATTTT. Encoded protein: CASSPSGGPGGTQYF.

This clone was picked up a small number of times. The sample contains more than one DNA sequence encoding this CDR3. The CDR3 spells CASSPDSYNSPLHF. The CDR3 nucleotides are TGCGCCAGCAGCCCGGACAGTTATAATTCACCCCTCCACTTT. The V gene is TRBV5-1, the J gene TRBJ1-6; D may be TRBD1 (6 bases). CDR3 length: 14 amino acids. Germline assignment: CDR1 SGHRS and CDR2 YFSETQ. V lost 4 bases and J lost 4, with 9 bases in between.

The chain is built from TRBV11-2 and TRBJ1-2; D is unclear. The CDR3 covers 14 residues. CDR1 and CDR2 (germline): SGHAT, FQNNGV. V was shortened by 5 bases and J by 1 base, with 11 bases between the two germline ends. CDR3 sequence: CASSPDLINYGYTF. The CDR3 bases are TGTGCCAGCAGCCCGGACTTGATTAACTATGGCTACACCTTC. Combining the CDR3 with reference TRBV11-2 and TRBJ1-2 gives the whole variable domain EAGVAQSPRYKIIEKRQSVAFWCNPISGHATLYWYQQILGQGPKLLIQFQNNGVVDDSQLPKDRFSAERLKGVDSTLKIQPAKLEDSAVYLCASSPDLINYGYTFGSGTRLTVV.